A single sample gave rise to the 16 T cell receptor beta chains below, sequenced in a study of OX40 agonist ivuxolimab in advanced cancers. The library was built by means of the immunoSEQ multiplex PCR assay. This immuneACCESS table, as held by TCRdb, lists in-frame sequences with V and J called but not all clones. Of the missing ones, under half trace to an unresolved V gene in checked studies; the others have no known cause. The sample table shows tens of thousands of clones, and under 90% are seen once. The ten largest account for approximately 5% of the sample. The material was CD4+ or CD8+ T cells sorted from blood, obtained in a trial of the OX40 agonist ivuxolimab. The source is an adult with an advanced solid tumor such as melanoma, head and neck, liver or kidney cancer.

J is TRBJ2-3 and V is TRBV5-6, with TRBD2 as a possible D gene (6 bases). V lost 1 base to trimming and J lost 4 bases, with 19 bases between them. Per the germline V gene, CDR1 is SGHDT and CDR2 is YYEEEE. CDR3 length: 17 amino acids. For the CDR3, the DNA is TGTGCCAGCAGCTTGCAGCTTGCGGGGCCCCTCCCAGATACGCAGTATTTT. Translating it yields CASSLQLAGPLPDTQYF.

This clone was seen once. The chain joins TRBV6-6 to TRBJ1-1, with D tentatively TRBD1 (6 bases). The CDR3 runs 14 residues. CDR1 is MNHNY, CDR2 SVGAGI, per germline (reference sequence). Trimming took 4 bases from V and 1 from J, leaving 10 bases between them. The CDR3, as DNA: TGTGCCAGCAGTTCGGTCAGGGGGAACACTGAAGCTTTCTTT. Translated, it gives CASSSVRGNTEAFF.

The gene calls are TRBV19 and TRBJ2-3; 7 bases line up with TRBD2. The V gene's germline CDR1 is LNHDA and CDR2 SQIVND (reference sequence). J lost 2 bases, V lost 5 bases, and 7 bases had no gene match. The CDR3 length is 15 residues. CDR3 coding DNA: TGTGCCAGTAGTGCGACTAGCTCTAACACAGATACGCAGTATTTT. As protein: CASSATSSNTDTQYF. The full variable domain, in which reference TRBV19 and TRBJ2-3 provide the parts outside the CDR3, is DGGITQSPKYLFRKEGQNVTLSCEQNLNHDAMYWYRQDPGQGLRLIYYSQIVNDFQKGDIAEGYSVSREKKESFPLTVTSAQKNPTAFYLCASSATSSNTDTQYFGPGTRLTVL.

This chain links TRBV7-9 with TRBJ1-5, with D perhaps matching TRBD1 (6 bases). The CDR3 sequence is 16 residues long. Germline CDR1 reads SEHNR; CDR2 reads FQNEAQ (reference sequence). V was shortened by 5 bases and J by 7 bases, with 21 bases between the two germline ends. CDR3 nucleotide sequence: TGTGCCAGCAGCCCCTTGTCCGGGGGGGCAGGGCAGCCCCAGCATTTT. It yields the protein CASSPLSGGAGQPQHF.

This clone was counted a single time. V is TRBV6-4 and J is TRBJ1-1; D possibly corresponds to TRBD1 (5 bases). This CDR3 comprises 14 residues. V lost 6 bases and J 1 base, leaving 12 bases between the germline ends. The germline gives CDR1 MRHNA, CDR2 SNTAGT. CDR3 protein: CASSVNTGNTEAFF. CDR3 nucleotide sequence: TGTGCCAGCAGCGTCAACACAGGGAACACTGAAGCTTTCTTT.

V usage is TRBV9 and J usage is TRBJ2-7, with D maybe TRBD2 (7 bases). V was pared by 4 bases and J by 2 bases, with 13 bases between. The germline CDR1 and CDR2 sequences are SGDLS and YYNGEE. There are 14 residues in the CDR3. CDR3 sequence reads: CASSLGGPPYEQYF. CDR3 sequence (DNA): TGTGCCAGCAGCTTGGGGGGGCCACCCTACGAGCAGTACTTC.

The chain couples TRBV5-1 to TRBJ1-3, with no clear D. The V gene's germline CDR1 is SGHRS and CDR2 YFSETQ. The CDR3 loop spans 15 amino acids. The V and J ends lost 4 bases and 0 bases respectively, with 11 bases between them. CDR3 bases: TGCGCCAGCAGCCTCCCGGGAGGCTCTGGAAACACCATATATTTT. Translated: CASSLPGGSGNTIYF.

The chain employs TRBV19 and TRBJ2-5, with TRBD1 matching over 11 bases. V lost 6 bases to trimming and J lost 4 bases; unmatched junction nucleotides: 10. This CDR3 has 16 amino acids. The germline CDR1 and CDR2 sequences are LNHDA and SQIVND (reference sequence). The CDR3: CASSVTGTGGAETQYF. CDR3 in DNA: TGTGCCAGTAGCGTTACCGGGACAGGGGGAGCAGAGACCCAGTACTTC.

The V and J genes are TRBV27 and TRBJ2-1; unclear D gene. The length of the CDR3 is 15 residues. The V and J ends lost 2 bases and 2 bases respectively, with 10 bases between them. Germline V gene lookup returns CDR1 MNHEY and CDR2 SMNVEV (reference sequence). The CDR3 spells CASSLVPSAYNEQFF. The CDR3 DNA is TGTGCCAGCAGTTTAGTACCGTCAGCCTACAATGAGCAGTTCTTC.

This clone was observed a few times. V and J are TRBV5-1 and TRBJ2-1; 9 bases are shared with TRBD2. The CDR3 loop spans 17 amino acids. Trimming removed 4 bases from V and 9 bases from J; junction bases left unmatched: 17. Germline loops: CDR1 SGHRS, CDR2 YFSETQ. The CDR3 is CASSRFLASGTLSEQFF. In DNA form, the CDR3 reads TGCGCCAGCAGCCGGTTTTTGGCTAGCGGGACCCTAAGTGAGCAGTTCTTC.

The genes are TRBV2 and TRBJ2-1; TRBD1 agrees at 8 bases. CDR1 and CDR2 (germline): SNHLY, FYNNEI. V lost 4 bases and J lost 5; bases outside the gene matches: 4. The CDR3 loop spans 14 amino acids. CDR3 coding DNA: TGTGCCAGCAGTGTGGGACAGGCCAACAATGAGCAGTTCTTC. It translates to CASSVGQANNEQFF.

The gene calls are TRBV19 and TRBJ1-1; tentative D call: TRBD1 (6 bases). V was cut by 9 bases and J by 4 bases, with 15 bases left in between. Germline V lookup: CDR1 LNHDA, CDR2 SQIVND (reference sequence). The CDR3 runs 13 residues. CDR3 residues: CASFKQGSTEAFF. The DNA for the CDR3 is TGTGCCAGCTTTAAACAGGGATCCACTGAAGCTTTCTTT. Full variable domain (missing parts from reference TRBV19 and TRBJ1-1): DGGITQSPKYLFRKEGQNVTLSCEQNLNHDAMYWYRQDPGQGLRLIYYSQIVNDFQKGDIAEGYSVSREKKESFPLTVTSAQKNPTAFYLCASFKQGSTEAFFGQGTRLTVV.

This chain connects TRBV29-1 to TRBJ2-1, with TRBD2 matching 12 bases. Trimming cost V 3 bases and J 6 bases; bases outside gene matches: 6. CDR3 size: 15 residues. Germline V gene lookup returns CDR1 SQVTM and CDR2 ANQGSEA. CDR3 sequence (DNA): TGCAGCGTTGAGCCCAGACTAGCGGGGGTCAATGAGCAGTTCTTC. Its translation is CSVEPRLAGVNEQFF.

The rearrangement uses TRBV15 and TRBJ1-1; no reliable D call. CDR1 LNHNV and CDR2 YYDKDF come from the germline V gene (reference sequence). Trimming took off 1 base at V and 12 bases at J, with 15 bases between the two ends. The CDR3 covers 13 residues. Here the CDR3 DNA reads TGTGCCACCAGCAGAGTGGGAGGGTCGGGATCTTTCTTT. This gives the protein CATSRVGGSGSFF. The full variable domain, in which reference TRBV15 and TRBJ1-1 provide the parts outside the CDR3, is DAMVIQNPRYQVTQFGKPVTLSCSQTLNHNVMYWYQQKSSQAPKLLFHYYDKDFNNEADTPDNFQSRRPNTSFCFLDIRSPGLGDTAMYLCATSRVGGSGSFFGQGTRLTVV.

The CDR3 DNA sequence: TGTGCCAGCAGTGAACCGGGGTGGGGGCAGCCCCAGCATTTT. This gives the protein CASSEPGWGQPQHF. The chain recombines TRBV2 with TRBJ1-5; tentative D call: TRBD1 (5 bases). The V end was cut by 2 bases, the J end by 7 bases, with 12 bases between. Germline CDR1 is SNHLY and CDR2 is FYNNEI. The CDR3 loop spans 14 amino acids.

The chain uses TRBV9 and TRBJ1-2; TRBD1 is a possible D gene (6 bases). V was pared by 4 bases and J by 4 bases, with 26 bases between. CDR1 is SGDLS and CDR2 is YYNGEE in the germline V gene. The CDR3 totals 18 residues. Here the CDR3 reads CASSQPPYLVEGGYGYTF. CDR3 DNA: TGTGCCAGCAGCCAACCCCCCTACCTCGTTGAAGGGGGCTATGGCTACACCTTC.